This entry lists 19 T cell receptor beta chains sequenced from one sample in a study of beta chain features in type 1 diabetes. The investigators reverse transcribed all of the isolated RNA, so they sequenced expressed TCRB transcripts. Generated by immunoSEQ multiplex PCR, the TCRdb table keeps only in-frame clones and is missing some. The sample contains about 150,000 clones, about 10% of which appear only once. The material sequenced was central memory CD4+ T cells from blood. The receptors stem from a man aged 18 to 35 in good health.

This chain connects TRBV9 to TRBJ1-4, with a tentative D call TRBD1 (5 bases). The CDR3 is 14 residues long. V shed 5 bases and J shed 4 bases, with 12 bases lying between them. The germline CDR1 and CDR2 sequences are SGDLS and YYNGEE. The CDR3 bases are TGTGCCAGCAGTAGGGGCGGCCTTAATGAAAAACTGTTTTTT. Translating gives CASSRGGLNEKLFF. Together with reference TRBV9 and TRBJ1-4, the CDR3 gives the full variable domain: DSGVTQTPKHLITATGQRVTLRCSPRSGDLSVYWYQQSLDQGLQFLIQYYNGEERAKGNILERFSAQQFPDLHSELNLSSLELGDSALYFCASSRGGLNEKLFFGSGTQLSVL.

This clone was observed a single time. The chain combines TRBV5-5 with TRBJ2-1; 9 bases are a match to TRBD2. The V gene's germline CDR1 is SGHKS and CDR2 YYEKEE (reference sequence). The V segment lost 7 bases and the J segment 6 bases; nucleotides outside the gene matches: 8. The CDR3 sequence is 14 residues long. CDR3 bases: TGTGCCAGCGGAGGCGGGGGGGCCGTCAATGAGCAGTTCTTC. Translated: CASGGGGAVNEQFF. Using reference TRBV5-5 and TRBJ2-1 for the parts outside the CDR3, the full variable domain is DAGVTQSPTHLIKTRGQQVTLRCSPISGHKSVSWYQQVLGQGPQFIFQYYEKEERGRGNFPDRFSARQFPNYSSELNVNALLLGDSALYLCASGGGGAVNEQFFGPGTRLTVL.

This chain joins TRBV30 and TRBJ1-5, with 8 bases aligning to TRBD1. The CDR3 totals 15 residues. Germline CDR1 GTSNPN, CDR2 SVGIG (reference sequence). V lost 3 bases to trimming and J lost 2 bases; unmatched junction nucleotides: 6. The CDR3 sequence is CAWRGLGQGNQPQHF. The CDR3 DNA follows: TGTGCCTGGAGGGGCCTGGGACAGGGCAATCAGCCCCAGCATTTT.

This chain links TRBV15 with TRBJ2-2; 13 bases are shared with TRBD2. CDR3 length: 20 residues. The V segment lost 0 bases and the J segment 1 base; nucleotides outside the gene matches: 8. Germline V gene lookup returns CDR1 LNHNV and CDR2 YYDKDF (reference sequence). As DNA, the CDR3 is TGTGCCACCAGCAGAGATTCCCGGACTAGCGGGGGCCGGAACACCGGGGAGCTGTTTTTT. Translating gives CATSRDSRTSGGRNTGELFF.

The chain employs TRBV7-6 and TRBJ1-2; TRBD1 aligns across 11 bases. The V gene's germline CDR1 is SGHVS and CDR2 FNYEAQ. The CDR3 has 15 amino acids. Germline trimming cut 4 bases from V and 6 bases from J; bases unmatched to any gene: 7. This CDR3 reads CASSSRTGGLHGYTF. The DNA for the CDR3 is TGTGCCAGCAGCTCCCGGACAGGGGGCCTTCATGGCTACACCTTC. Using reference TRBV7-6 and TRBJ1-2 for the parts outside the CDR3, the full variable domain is GAGVSQSPRYKVTKRGQDVALRCDPISGHVSLYWYRQALGQGPEFLTYFNYEAQQDKSGLPNDRFSAERPEGSISTLTIQRTEQRDSAMYRCASSSRTGGLHGYTFGSGTRLTVV.

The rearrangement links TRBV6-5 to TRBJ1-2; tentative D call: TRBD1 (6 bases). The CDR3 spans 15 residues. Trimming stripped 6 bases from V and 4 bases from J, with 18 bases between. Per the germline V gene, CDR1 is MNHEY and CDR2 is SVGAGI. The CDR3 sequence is CASRPNTGNSYGYTF. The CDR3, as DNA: TGTGCCAGCAGGCCAAACACAGGGAATTCCTATGGCTACACCTTC.

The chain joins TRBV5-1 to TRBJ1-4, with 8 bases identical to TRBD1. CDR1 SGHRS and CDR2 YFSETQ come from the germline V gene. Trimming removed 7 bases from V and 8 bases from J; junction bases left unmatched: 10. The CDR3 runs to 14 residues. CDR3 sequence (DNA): TGCGCCAGCGGGTTTCAGGGGGCTGACGAAAAACTGTTTTTT. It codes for CASGFQGADEKLFF.

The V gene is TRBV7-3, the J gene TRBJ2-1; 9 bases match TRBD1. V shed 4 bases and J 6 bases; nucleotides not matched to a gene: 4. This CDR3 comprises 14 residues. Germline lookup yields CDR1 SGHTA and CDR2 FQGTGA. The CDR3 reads CASSSQGASNEQFF. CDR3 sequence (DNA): TGTGCCAGCAGCTCACAGGGGGCTTCCAATGAGCAGTTCTTC. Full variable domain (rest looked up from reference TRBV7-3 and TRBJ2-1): GAGVSQTPSNKVTEKGKYVELRCDPISGHTALYWYRQSLGQGPEFLIYFQGTGAADDSGLPNDRFFAVRPEGSVSTLKIQRTERGDSAVYLCASSSQGASNEQFFGPGTRLTVL.

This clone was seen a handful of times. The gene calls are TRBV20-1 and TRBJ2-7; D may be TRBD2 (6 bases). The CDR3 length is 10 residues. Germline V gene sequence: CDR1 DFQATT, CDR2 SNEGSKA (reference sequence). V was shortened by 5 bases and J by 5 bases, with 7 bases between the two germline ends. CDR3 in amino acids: CSAWGDEQYF. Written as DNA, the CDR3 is TGCAGTGCTTGGGGGGACGAGCAGTACTTC.

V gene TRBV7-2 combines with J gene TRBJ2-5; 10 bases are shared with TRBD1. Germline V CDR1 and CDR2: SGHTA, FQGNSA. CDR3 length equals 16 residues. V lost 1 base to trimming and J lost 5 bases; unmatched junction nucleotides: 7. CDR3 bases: TGTGCCAGCAGCTTAGGAGACAGGGGGCCAGGGGAGACCCAGTACTTC. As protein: CASSLGDRGPGETQYF.

The CDR3 region has the DNA TGTGCCAGCTCCATCGGGACTAGCGTCCGAGAGCAGTACTTC. Translating it yields CASSIGTSVREQYF. The chain recombines TRBV18 with TRBJ2-7; 10 nucleotides align to TRBD2. Trimming at V came to 6 bases and at J to 7 bases, leaving 9 bases not matched to a gene. The CDR3 consists of 14 residues. The germline V gene encodes CDR1 KGHSH and CDR2 LQKENI.

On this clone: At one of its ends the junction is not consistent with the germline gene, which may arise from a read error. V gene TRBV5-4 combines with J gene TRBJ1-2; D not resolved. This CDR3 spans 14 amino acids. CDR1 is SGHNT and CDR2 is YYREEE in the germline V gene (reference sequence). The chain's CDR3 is CASSQDYAGKGYTF. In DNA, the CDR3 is TGCGCCAGCAGCCAAGATTATGCCGGGAAAGGCTACACCTTC.

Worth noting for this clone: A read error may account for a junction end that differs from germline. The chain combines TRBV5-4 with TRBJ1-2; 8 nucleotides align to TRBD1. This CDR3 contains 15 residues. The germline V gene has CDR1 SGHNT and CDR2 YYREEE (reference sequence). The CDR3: CASSPQRTGQYGYTF. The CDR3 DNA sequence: TGCGCCAGCAGCCCTCAACGGACAGGGCAGTATGGCTACACCTTC.

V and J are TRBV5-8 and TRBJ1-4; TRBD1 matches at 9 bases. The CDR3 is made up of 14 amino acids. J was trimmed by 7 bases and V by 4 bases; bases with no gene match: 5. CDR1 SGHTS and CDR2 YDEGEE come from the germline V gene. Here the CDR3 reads CASSRGQGFEKLFF. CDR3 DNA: TGTGCCAGCAGCCGGGGACAGGGATTTGAAAAACTGTTTTTT.

The CDR3 sequence: CASSSFRSEPQHF. The CDR3 DNA is TGTGCCAGCAGTTCATTTCGGTCGGAGCCCCAGCATTTT. V is TRBV28 and J is TRBJ1-5; D unclear. The CDR3 length is 13 residues. V lost 4 bases and J 8 bases, leaving 12 bases between the germline ends. Germline CDR1 and CDR2: MDHEN and SYDVKM. Full variable domain (missing parts from reference TRBV28 and TRBJ1-5): DVKVTQSSRYLVKRTGEKVFLECVQDMDHENMFWYRQDPGLGLRLIYFSYDVKMKEKGDIPEGYSVSREKKERFSLILESASTNQTSMYLCASSSFRSEPQHFGDGTRLSIL.

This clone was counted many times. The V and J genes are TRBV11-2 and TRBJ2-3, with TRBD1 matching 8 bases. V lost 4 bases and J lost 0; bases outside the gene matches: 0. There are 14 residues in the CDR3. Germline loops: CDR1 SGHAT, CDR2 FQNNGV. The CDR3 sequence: CASSWDRSTDTQYF. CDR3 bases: TGTGCCAGCAGCTGGGACAGGAGCACAGATACGCAGTATTTT.

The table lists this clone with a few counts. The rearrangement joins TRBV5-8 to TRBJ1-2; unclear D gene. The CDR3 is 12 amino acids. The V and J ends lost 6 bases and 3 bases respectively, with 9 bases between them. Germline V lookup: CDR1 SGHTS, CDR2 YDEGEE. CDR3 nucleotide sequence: TGTGCCAGCACAAACAGATACTATGGCTACACCTTC. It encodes CASTNRYYGYTF.

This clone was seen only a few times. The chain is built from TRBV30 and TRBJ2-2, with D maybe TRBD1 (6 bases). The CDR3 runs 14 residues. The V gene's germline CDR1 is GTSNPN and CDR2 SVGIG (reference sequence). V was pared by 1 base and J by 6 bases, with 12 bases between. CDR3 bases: TGTGCCTGGAGTGGGTGGAAGGGGGCCGGGGAGCTGTTTTTT. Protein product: CAWSGWKGAGELFF.

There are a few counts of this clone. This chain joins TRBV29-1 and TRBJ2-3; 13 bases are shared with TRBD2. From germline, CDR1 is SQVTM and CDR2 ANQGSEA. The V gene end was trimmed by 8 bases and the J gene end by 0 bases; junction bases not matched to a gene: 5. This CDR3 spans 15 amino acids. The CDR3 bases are TGCAGCACACCGGGACTAGCGGGGAGCACAGATACGCAGTATTTT. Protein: CSTPGLAGSTDTQYF.